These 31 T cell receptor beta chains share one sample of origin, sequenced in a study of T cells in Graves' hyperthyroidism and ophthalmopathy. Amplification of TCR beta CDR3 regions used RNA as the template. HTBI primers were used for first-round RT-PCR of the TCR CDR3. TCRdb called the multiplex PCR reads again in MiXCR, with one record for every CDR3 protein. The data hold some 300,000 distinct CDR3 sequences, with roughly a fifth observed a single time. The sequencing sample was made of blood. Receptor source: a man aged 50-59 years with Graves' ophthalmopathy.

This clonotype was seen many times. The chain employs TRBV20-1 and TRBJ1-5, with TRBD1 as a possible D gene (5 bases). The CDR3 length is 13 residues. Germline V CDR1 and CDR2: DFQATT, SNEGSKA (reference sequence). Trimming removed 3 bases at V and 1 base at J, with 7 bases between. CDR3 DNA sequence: TGCAGTGCTAGTCAGGGCAGCAATCAGCCCCAGCATTTT. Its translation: CSASQGSNQPQHF.

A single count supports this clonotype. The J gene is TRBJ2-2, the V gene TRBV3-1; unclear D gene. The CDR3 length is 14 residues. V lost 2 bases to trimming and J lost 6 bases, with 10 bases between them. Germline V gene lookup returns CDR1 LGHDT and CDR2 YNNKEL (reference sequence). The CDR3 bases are TGTGCCAGCAGCCAATTTCTCGGGCCCGGGGAGCTGTTTTTT. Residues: CASSQFLGPGELFF.

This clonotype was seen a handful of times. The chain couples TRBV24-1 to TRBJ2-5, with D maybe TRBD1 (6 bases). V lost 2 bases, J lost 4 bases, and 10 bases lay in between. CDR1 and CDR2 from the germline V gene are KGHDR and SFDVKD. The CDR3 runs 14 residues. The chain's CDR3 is CATSDSAGAETQYF. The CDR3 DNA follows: TGTGCCACCAGTGATTCGGCAGGGGCAGAGACCCAGTACTTC.

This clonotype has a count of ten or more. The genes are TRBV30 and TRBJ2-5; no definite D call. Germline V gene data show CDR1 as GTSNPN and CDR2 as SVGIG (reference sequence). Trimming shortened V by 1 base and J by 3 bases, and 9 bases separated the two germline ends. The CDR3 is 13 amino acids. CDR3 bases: TGTGCCTGGAGTGATGGGTGGAAAGAGACCCAGTACTTC. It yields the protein CAWSDGWKETQYF.

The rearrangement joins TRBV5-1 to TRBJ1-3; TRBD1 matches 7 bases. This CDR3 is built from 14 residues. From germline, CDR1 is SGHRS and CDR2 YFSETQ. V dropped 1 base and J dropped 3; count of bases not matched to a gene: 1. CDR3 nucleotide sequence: TGCGCCAGCAGCTTGACAGGGGATGGAAACACCATATATTTT. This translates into CASSLTGDGNTIYF.

The CDR3 loop is CASSLGRLYEQFF. In DNA form, the CDR3 reads TGTGCCAGCAGTTTGGGCCGGCTCTATGAGCAGTTCTTC. The chain has TRBV12-3 or TRBV12-4 and TRBJ2-1; D is ambiguous. The length of the CDR3 is 13 residues. The V end lost 3 bases, the J end lost 8 bases, and 11 bases lay between the germline ends.

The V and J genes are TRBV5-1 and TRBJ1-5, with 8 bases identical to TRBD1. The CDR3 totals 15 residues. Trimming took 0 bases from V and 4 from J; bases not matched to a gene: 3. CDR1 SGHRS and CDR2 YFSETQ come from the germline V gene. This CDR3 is CASSLETGDNQPQHF. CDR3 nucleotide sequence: TGCGCCAGCAGCTTGGAGACAGGGGATAATCAGCCCCAGCATTTT.

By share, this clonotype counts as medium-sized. CDR3 loop: CASSETGTGGPKNIQYF. DNA for the CDR3: TGTGCCAGCAGTGAAACCGGGACAGGGGGTCCCAAAAACATTCAGTACTTC. The V and J genes are TRBV2 and TRBJ2-4; the match to TRBD1 covers 11 bases. V shed 2 bases, J shed 2 bases, and the junction held 5 bases outside the gene matches. This CDR3 comprises 17 residues. The germline V gene has CDR1 SNHLY and CDR2 FYNNEI.

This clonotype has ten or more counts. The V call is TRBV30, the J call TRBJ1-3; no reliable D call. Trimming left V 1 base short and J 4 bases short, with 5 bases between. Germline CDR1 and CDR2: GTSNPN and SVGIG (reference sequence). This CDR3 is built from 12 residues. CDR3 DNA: TGTGCCTGGAGTGATATGGGAAACACCATATATTTT. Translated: CAWSDMGNTIYF.

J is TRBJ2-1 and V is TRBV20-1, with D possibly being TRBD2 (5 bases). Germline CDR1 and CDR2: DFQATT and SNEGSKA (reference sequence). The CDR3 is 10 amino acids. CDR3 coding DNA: TGCGGGCACCTCGGGGATGAGCAGTTCTTC. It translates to CGHLGDEQFF.

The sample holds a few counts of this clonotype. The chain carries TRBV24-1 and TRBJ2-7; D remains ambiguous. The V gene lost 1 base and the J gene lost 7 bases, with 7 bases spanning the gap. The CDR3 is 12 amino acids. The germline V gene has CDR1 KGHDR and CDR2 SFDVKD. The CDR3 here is CATSDFMGEQYF. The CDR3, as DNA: TGTGCCACCAGTGATTTTATGGGGGAGCAGTACTTC.

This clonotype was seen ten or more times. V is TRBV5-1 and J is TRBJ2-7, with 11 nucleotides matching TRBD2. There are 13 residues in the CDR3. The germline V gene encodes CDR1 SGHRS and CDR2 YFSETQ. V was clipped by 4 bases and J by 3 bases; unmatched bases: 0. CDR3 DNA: TGCGCCAGCAGCACTAGCGGGAGCTACGAGCAGTACTTC. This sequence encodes CASSTSGSYEQYF.

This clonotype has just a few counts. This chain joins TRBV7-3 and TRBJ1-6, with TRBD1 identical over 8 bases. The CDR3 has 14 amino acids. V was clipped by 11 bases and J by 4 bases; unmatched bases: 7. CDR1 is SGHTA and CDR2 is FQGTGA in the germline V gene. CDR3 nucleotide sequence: TGTGCCTTCGGGGGGACAGGATATAATTCACCCCTCCACTTT. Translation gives CAFGGTGYNSPLHF. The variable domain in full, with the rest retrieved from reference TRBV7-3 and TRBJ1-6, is GAGVSQTPSNKVTEKGKYVELRCDPISGHTALYWYRQSLGQGPEFLIYFQGTGAADDSGLPNDRFFAVRPEGSVSTLKIQRTERGDSAVYLCAFGGTGYNSPLHFGNGTRLTVT.

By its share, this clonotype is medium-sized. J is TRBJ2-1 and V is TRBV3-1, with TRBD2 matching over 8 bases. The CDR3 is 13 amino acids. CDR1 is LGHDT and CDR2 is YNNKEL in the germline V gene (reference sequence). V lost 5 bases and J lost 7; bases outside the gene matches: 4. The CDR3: CASSIAGGNEQFF. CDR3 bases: TGTGCCAGCAGCATCGCGGGAGGTAATGAGCAGTTCTTC.

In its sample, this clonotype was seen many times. DNA for the CDR3: TGTGCCAGCAGCCAAAAACCCGGACGGCTTAACTATGGCTACACCTTC. Amino acid sequence: CASSQKPGRLNYGYTF. This rearrangement joins TRBV3-1 to TRBJ1-2; D is undetermined. V was shortened by 2 bases and J by 1 base, with 14 bases between the two germline ends. The germline CDR1 and CDR2 sequences are LGHDT and YNNKEL (reference sequence). There are 16 residues in the CDR3.

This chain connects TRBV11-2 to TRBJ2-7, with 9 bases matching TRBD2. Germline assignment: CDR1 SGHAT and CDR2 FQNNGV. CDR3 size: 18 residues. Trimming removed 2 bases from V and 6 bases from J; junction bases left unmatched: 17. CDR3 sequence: CASSLTPRTSAPSREQYF. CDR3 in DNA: TGTGCCAGCAGCTTAACCCCTCGGACTAGCGCCCCCTCCCGCGAGCAGTACTTC.

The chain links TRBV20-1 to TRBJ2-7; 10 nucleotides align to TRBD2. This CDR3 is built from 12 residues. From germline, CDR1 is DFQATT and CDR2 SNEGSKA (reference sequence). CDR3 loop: CRVAGGPLEQYF. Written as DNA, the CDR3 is TGCAGGGTAGCGGGAGGACCACTCGAGCAGTACTTC.

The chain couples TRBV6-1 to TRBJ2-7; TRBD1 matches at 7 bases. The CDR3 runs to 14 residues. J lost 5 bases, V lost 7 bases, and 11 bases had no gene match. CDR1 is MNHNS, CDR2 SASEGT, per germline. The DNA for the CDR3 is TGTGCCAGCAAGTATACAGGGGTCAAGGACGAGCAGTACTTC. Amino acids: CASKYTGVKDEQYF.

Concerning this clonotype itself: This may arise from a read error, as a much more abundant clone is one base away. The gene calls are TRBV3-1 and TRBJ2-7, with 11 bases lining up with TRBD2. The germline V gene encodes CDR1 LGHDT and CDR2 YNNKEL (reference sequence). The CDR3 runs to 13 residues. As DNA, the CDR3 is TGTGTCACTGCACTAGCGGGGGCCTACGAGCAGTACTTC. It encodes CVTALAGAYEQYF.

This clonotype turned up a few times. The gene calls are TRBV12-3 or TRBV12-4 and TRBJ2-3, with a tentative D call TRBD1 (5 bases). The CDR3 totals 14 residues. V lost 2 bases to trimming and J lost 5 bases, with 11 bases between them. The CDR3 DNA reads TGTGCCAGCAGTTTAAGGCAGGGTCAAGATACGCAGTATTTT. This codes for CASSLRQGQDTQYF.

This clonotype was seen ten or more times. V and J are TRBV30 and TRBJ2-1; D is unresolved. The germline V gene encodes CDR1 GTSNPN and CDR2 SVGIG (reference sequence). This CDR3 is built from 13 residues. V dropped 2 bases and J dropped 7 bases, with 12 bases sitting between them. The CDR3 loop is CAWSHSPENEQFF. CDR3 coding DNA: TGTGCCTGGAGTCACAGTCCAGAAAATGAGCAGTTCTTC.

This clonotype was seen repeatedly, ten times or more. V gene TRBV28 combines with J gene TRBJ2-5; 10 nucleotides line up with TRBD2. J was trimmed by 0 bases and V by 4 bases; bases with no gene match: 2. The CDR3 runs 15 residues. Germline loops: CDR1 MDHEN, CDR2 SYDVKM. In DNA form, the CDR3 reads TGTGCCAGCAGTTGGACTAGCGGTAACCAAGAGACCCAGTACTTC. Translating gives CASSWTSGNQETQYF.

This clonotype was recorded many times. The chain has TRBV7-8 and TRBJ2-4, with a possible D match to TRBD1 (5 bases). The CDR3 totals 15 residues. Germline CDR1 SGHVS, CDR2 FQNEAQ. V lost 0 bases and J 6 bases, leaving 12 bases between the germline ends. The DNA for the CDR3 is TGTGCCAGCAGCTTAGCCGGGCAGGGAAGAAACATTCAGTACTTC. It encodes CASSLAGQGRNIQYF.

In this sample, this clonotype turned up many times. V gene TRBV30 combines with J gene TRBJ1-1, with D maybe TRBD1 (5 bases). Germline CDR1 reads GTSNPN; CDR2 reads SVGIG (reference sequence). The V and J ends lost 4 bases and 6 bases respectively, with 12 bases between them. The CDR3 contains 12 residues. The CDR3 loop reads CAWTWGSAEAFF. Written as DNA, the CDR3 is TGTGCCTGGACCTGGGGGAGCGCTGAAGCTTTCTTT.

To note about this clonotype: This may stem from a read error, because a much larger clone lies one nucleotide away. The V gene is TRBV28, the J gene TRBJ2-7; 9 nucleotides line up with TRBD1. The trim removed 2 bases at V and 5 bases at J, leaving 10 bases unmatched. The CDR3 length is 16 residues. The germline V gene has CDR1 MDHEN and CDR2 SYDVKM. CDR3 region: CASSLPQGAPPDEQYF. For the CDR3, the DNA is TGTGCCAGCAGTTTACCACAGGGGGCCCCCCCTGACGAGCAGTACTTC.

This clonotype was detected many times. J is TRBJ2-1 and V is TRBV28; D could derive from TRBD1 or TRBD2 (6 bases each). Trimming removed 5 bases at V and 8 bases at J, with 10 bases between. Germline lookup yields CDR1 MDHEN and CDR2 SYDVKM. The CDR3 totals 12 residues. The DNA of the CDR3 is TGTGCCAGCAGTGTGGGGGGCTATGAGCAGTTCTTC. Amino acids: CASSVGGYEQFF. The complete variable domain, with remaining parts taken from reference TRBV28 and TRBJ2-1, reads DVKVTQSSRYLVKRTGEKVFLECVQDMDHENMFWYRQDPGLGLRLIYFSYDVKMKEKGDIPEGYSVSREKKERFSLILESASTNQTSMYLCASSVGGYEQFFGPGTRLTVL.

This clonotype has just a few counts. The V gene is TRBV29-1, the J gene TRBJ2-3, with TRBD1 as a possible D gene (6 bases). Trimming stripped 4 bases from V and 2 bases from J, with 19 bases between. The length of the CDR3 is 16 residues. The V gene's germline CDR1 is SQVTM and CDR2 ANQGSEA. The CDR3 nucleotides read TGCAGCGTTGGGAAAACCGGGACACTTATCACAGATACGCAGTATTTT. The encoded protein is CSVGKTGTLITDTQYF.

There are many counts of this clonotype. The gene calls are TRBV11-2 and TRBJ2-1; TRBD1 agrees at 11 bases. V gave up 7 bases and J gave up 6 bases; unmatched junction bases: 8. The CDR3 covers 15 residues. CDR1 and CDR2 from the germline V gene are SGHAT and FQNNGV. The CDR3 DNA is TGTGCCAGCACCCCCTTGGGACAGGGGGTCAATGAGCAGTTCTTC. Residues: CASTPLGQGVNEQFF.

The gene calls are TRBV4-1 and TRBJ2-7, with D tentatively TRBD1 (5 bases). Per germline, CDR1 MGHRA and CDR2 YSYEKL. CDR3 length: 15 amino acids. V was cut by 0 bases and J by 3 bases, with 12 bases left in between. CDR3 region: CASSQEGDSRYEQYF. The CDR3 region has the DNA TGCGCCAGCAGCCAAGAAGGTGACAGCCGCTACGAGCAGTACTTC.

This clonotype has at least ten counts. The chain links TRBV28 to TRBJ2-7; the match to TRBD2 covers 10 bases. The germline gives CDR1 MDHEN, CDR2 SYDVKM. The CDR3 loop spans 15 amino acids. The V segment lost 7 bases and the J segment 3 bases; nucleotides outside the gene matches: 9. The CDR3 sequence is CASKEPGTSDYEQYF. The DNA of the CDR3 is TGTGCCAGCAAGGAACCCGGGACTAGCGACTACGAGCAGTACTTC.

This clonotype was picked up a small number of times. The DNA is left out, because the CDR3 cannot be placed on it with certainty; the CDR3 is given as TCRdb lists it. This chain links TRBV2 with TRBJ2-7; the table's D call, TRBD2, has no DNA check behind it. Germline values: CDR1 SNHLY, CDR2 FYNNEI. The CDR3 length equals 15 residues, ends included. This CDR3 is CASSSSTSPPYEQYF.